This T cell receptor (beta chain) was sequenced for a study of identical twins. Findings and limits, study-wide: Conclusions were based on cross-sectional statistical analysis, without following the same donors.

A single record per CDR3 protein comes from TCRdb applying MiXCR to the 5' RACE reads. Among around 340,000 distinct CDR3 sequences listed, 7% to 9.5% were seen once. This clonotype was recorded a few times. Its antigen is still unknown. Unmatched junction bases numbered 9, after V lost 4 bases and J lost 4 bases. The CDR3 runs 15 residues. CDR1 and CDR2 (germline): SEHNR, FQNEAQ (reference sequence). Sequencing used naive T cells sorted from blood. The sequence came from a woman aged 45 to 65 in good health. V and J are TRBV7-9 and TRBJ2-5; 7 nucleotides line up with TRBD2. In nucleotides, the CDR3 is TGTGCCAGCAGCTCGTCAGGACTAGGTGGAGAGACCCAGTACTTC. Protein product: CASSSSGLGGETQYF.